A selection of T cell receptor beta chains follows, all from one sample in a study of cytomegalovirus exposure and HLA in healthy donors. Sequencing used immunoSEQ multiplex PCR; TCRdb keeps in-frame clones, though not all of them. The table has approximately 170,000 clones, roughly 80% seen once; the top ten hold 1% to 1.5%. Sequencing was performed on PBMCs. These receptor sequences come from a man aged 50-59 years in good health and CMV-seropositive. The CDR3 runs from the conserved cysteine through the conserved F or W. D genes are given only for firm matches. Clone size is not always given. Where it is, it says once, few, many or a class for expanded clones.

j_call d_call clone_size cdr3_length v_call cdr3_aa cdr3_nt
TRBJ1-6 NA NA 13 TRBV7-9 CASSSRGNSPLHF TGTGCCAGCAGTTCTAGGGGAAATTCACCCCTCCACTTT
TRBJ1-4 TRBD1 NA 18 TRBV5-4 CASSPGTGGLRANEKLFF TGTGCCAGCAGCCCTGGGACAGGGGGCCTGAGGGCTAATGAAAAACTGTTTTTT
TRBJ2-6 TRBD2 NA 15 TRBV27 CASSSGGSGANVLTF TGTGCCAGCAGCAGCGGGGGCTCTGGGGCCAACGTCCTGACTTTC
TRBJ2-7 NA NA 12 TRBV5-6 CASATRTYEQYF TGTGCCAGTGCAACCAGAACCTACGAGCAGTACTTC
TRBJ2-3 NA NA 19 TRBV9 CASSPYGQMVSLSTDTQYF TGTGCCAGCAGCCCATACGGACAGATGGTTTCCTTAAGCACAGATACGCAGTATTTT
TRBJ2-7 TRBD1 NA 13 TRBV15 CATSRGGQGLRYF TGTGCCACCAGCAGGGGAGGACAGGGTCTTCGGTACTTC
TRBJ2-3 TRBD2 NA 19 TRBV9 CASSAPLAGGPWSTDTQYF TGTGCCAGCAGCGCCCCTCTAGCGGGGGGGCCGTGGAGCACAGATACGCAGTATTTT
TRBJ2-7 NA NA 13 TRBV5-1 CASSSGPGYEQYF TGCGCCAGCAGCTCAGGCCCAGGCTACGAGCAGTACTTC
TRBJ2-1 NA NA 13 TRBV5-4 CASSLAGGKGQFF TGTGCCAGCAGCTTGGCCGGGGGAAAAGGGCAGTTCTTC
TRBJ1-5 NA NA 15 TRBV6-1 CASKIGSSGNQPQHF TGTGCCAGCAAGATTGGTTCGTCGGGCAATCAGCCCCAGCATTTT
TRBJ2-7 TRBD1 NA 16 TRBV18 CASSLRLDREQYEQYF TGTGCCAGCTCACTCAGACTGGACAGGGAGCAATACGAGCAGTACTTC
TRBJ1-4 TRBD1 NA 14 TRBV30 CAWQRDRVNEKLFF TGTGCCTGGCAAAGAGACAGGGTTAATGAAAAACTGTTTTTT
TRBJ2-1 TRBD2 once 16 TRBV11-3 CASSLDGTSVYNEQFF TGTGCCAGCAGCTTAGATGGGACTAGCGTCTACAATGAGCAGTTCTTC
TRBJ1-5 NA NA 15 TRBV4-3 CASSQDVFPNQPQHF TGCGCCAGCAGCCAAGATGTGTTCCCGAATCAGCCCCAGCATTTT
TRBJ2-5 NA NA 15 TRBV7-6 CASSLVGRYQETQYF TGTGCCAGCAGCTTAGTCGGCAGGTACCAAGAGACCCAGTACTTC
TRBJ2-6 NA few 15 TRBV6-5 CASSYRGSGANVLTF TGTGCCAGCAGTTACCGGGGGTCTGGGGCCAACGTCCTGACTTTC
TRBJ1-1 NA NA 16 TRBV6-5 CASSYSGVRVGTEAFF TGTGCCAGCAGTTACTCTGGTGTCAGGGTGGGCACTGAAGCTTTCTTT
TRBJ2-2 TRBD2 NA 15 TRBV11-2 CASSPLAGPTGELFF TGTGCCAGCAGCCCGCTAGCGGGGCCCACCGGGGAGCTGTTTTTT
TRBJ1-2 TRBD1 NA 15 TRBV7-3 CASSLTGTGADGYTF TGTGCCAGCAGCTTAACCGGGACAGGGGCCGATGGCTACACCTTC
TRBJ2-1 TRBD1 NA 13 TRBV7-3 CASSIQGSNEQFF TGTGCCAGCAGCATACAGGGGTCGAATGAGCAGTTCTTC
TRBJ1-1 NA NA 18 TRBV5-1 CASSLLPRGGVMNTEAFF TGCGCCAGCAGCTTGCTTCCCAGGGGAGGGGTTATGAACACTGAAGCTTTCTTT
TRBJ1-6 NA NA 19 TRBV4-2 CASSQVWTDRSSYNSPLHF TGTGCCAGCAGCCAGGTCTGGACTGACCGGAGCTCCTATAATTCACCCCTCCACTTT
TRBJ2-3 TRBD2 NA 18 TRBV25-1 CASSDVSGTSGSTDTQYF TGTGCCAGCAGTGACGTTTCCGGGACTAGCGGGAGTACAGATACGCAGTATTTT
TRBJ1-5 NA once 13 TRBV2 CASSLQGLEPQHF TGTGCCAGCAGTTTACAGGGTTTGGAGCCCCAGCATTTT
TRBJ2-2 NA NA 14 TRBV30 CAWRGGQNTGELFF TGTGCCTGGAGGGGCGGACAGAACACCGGGGAGCTGTTTTTT
TRBJ1-5 NA NA 14 TRBV30 CAWSVMAGFQPQHF TGTGCCTGGAGTGTCATGGCAGGATTTCAGCCCCAGCATTTT
TRBJ1-5 NA NA 14 TRBV9 CASSVGGGNQPQHF TGTGCCAGCAGCGTAGGGGGAGGGAATCAGCCCCAGCATTTT
TRBJ2-5 NA NA 14 TRBV5-4 CASSYDSGKETQYF TGTGCCAGCAGCTACGATAGCGGCAAAGAGACCCAGTACTTC
TRBJ2-3 TRBD2 once 14 TRBV5-1 CASSVIAGESTQYF TGCGCCAGCAGCGTTATAGCGGGAGAGAGTACGCAGTATTTT
TRBJ1-1 NA few 13 TRBV5-4 CASSLEQTTEAFF TGTGCCAGCAGCTTAGAACAAACCACTGAAGCTTTCTTT
TRBJ2-7 NA NA 14 TRBV2 CASSEAIREGEQYF TGTGCCAGCAGTGAAGCCATCCGCGAGGGCGAGCAGTACTTC
TRBJ1-1 TRBD1 NA 18 TRBV10-1 CASSESWDTRDRATEAFF TGCGCCAGCAGTGAGTCCTGGGATACCCGGGACAGGGCAACTGAAGCTTTCTTT
TRBJ1-1 NA NA 12 TRBV30 CAWKYRGAEAFF TGTGCCTGGAAATATAGGGGCGCTGAAGCTTTCTTT
TRBJ2-1 NA NA 20 TRBV15 CATSRAGTGRGGPSYNEQFF TGTGCCACCAGCAGAGCCGGGACGGGGAGGGGGGGCCCCTCCTACAATGAGCAGTTCTTC
TRBJ1-5 TRBD1 NA 16 TRBV27 CASSPLQGADNQPQHF TGTGCCAGCAGTCCACTACAGGGGGCGGACAATCAGCCCCAGCATTTT
TRBJ2-7 TRBD1 few 14 TRBV6-5 CASSYGTGIYEQYF TGTGCCAGCAGTTACGGGACAGGGATCTACGAGCAGTACTTC
TRBJ2-7 NA NA 15 TRBV28 CASTIPGQGTYEQYF TGTGCCAGCACCATACCCGGCCAGGGGACCTACGAGCAGTACTTC
TRBJ1-1 TRBD1 NA 13 TRBV2 CASMRTGGFEAFF TGTGCCAGCATGAGGACAGGAGGTTTTGAAGCTTTCTTT
TRBJ2-7 TRBD2 NA 16 TRBV4-1 CASSQRLAEVSYEQYF TGCGCCAGCAGCCAAAGACTAGCGGAGGTGTCCTACGAGCAGTACTTC
TRBJ2-2 NA few 14 TRBV30 CAWSVLLATGELFF TGTGCCTGGAGTGTACTACTAGCTACCGGGGAGCTGTTTTTT
TRBJ2-5 NA NA 13 TRBV28 CASSVRVEETQYF TGTGCCAGCAGTGTGCGAGTCGAAGAGACCCAGTACTTC